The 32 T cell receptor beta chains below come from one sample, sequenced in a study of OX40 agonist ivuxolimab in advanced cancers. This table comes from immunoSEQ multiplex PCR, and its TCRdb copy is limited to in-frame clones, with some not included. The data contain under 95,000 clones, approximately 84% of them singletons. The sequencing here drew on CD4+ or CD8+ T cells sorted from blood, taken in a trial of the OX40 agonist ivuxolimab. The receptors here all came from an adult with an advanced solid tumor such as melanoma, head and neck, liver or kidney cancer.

The CDR3 protein is CASSLGRHSEAFF. CDR3 DNA sequence: TGTGCCAGCAGTTTGGGTCGGCACTCTGAAGCTTTCTTT. V and J are TRBV28 and TRBJ1-1; D remains ambiguous. Germline V gives CDR1 MDHEN, CDR2 SYDVKM. Deletions cut 3 bases from V and 6 bases from J, with 11 bases between. CDR3 length equals 13 residues.

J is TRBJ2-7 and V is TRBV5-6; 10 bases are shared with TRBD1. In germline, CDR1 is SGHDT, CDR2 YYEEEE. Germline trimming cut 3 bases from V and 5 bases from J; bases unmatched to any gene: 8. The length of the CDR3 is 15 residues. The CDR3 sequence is CASSSRQGAQNEQYF. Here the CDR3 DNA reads TGTGCCAGCAGCTCGAGACAGGGGGCGCAGAACGAGCAGTACTTC.

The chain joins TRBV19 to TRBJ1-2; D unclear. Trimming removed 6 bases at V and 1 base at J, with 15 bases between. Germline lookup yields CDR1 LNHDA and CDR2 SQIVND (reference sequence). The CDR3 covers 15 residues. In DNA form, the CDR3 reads TGTGCCAGTAGCGCCCTCGAGAGAGATAACTATGGCTACACCTTC. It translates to CASSALERDNYGYTF.

CDR3 nucleotides: TGTGCCAGCAGTGAAGGGACAGCGAACTATGGCTACACCTTC. Translating it yields CASSEGTANYGYTF. The chain recombines TRBV6-1 with TRBJ1-2; D possibly corresponds to TRBD1 (6 bases). Germline loops: CDR1 MNHNS, CDR2 SASEGT. The CDR3 runs 14 residues. V shed 1 base and J shed 2 bases, with 8 bases lying between them.

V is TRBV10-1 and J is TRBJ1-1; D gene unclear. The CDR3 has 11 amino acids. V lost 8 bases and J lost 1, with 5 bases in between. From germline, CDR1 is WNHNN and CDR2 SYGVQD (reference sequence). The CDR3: CASAGNTEAFF. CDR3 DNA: TGCGCCAGCGCAGGGAACACTGAAGCTTTCTTT.

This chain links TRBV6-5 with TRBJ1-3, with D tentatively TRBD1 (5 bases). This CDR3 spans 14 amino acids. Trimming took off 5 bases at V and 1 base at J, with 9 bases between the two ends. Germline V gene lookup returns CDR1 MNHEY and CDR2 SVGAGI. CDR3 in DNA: TGTGCCAGCAGTGTACAGGCGTCTGGAAACACCATATATTTT. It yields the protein CASSVQASGNTIYF.

CDR3 sequence (DNA): TGTGCCATCAGTGACCCTGGACTGACCTCAATTCTTGAGCAGTTCTTC. Translated: CAISDPGLTSILEQFF. V is TRBV10-3 and J is TRBJ2-1, with D maybe TRBD2 (5 bases). V was shortened by 3 bases and J by 9 bases, with 21 bases between the two germline ends. There are 16 residues in the CDR3. Germline V gene data show CDR1 as ENHRY and CDR2 as SYGVKD.

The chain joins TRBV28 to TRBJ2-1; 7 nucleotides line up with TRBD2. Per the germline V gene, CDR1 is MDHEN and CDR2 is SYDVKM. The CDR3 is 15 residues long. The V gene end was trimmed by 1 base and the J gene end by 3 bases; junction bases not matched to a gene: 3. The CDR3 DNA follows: TGTGCCAGCAGTTTATCGGCGGGAGACTACAATGAGCAGTTCTTC. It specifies CASSLSAGDYNEQFF. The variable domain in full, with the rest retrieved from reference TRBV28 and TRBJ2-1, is DVKVTQSSRYLVKRTGEKVFLECVQDMDHENMFWYRQDPGLGLRLIYFSYDVKMKEKGDIPEGYSVSREKKERFSLILESASTNQTSMYLCASSLSAGDYNEQFFGPGTRLTVL.

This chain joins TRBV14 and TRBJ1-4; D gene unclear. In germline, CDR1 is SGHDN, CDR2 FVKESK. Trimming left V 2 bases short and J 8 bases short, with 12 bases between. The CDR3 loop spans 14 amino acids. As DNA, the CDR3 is TGTGCCAGCAGCCAAAGCACCCTTGGGGAAAAACTGTTTTTT. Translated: CASSQSTLGEKLFF.

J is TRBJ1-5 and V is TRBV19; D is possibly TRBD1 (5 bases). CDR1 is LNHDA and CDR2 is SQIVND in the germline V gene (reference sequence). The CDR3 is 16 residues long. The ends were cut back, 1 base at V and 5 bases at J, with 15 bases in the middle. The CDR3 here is CASSIGQGTAYQPQHF. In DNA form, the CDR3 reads TGTGCCAGTAGTATAGGCCAGGGCACGGCTTATCAGCCCCAGCATTTT. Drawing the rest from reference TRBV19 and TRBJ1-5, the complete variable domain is DGGITQSPKYLFRKEGQNVTLSCEQNLNHDAMYWYRQDPGQGLRLIYYSQIVNDFQKGDIAEGYSVSREKKESFPLTVTSAQKNPTAFYLCASSIGQGTAYQPQHFGDGTRLSIL.

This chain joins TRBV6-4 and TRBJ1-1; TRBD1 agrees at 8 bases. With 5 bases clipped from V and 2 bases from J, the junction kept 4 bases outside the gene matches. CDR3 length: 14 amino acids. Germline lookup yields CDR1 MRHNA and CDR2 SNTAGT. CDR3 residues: CASSRDRGNTEAFF. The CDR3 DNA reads TGTGCCAGCAGTCGTGACAGGGGTAACACTGAAGCTTTCTTT.

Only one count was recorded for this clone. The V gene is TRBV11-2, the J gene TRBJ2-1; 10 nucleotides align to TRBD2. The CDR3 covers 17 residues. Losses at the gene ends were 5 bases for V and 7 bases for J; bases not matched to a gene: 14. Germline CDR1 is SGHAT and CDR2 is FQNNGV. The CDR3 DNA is TGTGCCAGCAGCCCAGGACTGAGCGGGAGGGGAAAAAATGAGCAGTTCTTC. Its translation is CASSPGLSGRGKNEQFF.

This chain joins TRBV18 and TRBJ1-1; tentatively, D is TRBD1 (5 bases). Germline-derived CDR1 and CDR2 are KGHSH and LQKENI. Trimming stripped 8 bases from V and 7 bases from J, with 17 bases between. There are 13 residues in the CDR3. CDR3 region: CASTGTGWGEAFF. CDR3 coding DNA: TGTGCCAGCACCGGGACGGGCTGGGGTGAAGCTTTCTTT.

The CDR3 protein is CATSGTHEKLFF. CDR3 sequence (DNA): TGTGCCACCAGCGGGACACACGAAAAACTGTTTTTT. The J gene is TRBJ1-4, the V gene TRBV15, with a tentative D call TRBD1 (6 bases). Trimming left V 5 bases short and J 8 bases short, with 9 bases between. The CDR3 loop spans 12 amino acids. The V gene's germline CDR1 is LNHNV and CDR2 YYDKDF (reference sequence). The variable domain in full, completed from reference TRBV15 and TRBJ1-4, reads DAMVIQNPRYQVTQFGKPVTLSCSQTLNHNVMYWYQQKSSQAPKLLFHYYDKDFNNEADTPDNFQSRRPNTSFCFLDIRSPGLGDTAMYLCATSGTHEKLFFGSGTQLSVL.

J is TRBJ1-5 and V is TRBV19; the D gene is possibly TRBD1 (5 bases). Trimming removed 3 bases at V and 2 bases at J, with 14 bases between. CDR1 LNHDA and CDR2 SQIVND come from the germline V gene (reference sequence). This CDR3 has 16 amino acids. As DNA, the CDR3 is TGTGCCAGTAGTATGGGGGGATTCCGCGGCAATCAGCCCCAGCATTTT. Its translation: CASSMGGFRGNQPQHF. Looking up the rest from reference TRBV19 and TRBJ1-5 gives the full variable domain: DGGITQSPKYLFRKEGQNVTLSCEQNLNHDAMYWYRQDPGQGLRLIYYSQIVNDFQKGDIAEGYSVSREKKESFPLTVTSAQKNPTAFYLCASSMGGFRGNQPQHFGDGTRLSIL.

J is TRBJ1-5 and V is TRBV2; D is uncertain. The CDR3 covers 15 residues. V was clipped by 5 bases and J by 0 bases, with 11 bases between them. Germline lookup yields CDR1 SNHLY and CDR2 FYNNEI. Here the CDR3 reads CASSYSYSSNQPQHF. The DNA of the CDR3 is TGTGCCAGCAGTTACTCTTACAGTAGCAATCAGCCCCAGCATTTT.

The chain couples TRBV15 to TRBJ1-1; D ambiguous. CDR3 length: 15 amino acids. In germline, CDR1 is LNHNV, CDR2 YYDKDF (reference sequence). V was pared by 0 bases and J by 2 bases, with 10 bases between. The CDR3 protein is CATSRDPGINTEAFF. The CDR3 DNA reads TGTGCCACCAGCAGAGATCCCGGGATTAACACTGAAGCTTTCTTT.

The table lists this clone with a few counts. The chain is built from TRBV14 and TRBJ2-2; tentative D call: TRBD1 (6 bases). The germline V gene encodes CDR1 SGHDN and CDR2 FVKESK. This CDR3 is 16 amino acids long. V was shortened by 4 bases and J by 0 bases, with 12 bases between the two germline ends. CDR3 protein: CASSPTGLANTGELFF. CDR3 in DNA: TGTGCCAGCAGCCCCACAGGGCTTGCGAACACCGGGGAGCTGTTTTTT.

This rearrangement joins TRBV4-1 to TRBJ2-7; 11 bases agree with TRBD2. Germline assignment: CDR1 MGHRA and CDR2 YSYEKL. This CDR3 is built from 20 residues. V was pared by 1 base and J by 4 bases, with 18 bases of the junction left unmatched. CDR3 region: CASSQGIAGGRMLPIYEQYF. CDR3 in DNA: TGCGCCAGCAGCCAAGGGATAGCGGGAGGGCGAATGCTCCCTATATACGAGCAGTACTTC.

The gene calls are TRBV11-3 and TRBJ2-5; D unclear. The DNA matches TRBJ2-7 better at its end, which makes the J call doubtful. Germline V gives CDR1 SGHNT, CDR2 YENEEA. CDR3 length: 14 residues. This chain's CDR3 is CASSLAGHSYEQYF. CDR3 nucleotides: TGTGCCAGCAGCTTAGCGGGTCACTCCTACGAGCAGTACTTC.

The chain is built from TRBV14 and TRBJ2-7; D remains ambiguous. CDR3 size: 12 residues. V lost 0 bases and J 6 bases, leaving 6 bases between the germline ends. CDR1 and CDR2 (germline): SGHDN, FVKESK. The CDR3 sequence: CASSQDRPEQYF. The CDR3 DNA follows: TGTGCCAGCAGCCAAGATCGCCCCGAGCAGTACTTC. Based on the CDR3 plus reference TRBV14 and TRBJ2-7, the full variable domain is EAGVTQFPSHSVIEKGQTVTLRCDPISGHDNLYWYRRVMGKEIKFLLHFVKESKQDESGMPNNRFLAERTGGTYSTLKVQPAELEDSGVYFCASSQDRPEQYFGPGTRLTVT.

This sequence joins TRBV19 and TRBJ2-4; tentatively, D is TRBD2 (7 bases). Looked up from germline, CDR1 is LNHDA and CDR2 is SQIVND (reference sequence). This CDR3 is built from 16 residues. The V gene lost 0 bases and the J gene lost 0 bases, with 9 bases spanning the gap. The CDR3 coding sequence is TGTGCCAGTAGTATAGAGGGGGGGCGAGCCAAAAACATTCAGTACTTC. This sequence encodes CASSIEGGRAKNIQYF.

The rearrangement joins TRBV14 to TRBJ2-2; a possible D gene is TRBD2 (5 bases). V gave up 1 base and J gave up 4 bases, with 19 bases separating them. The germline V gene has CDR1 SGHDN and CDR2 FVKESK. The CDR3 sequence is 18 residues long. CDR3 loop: CASSQVAGDFSATGELFF. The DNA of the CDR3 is TGTGCCAGCAGCCAAGTAGCCGGGGATTTTTCCGCCACCGGGGAGCTGTTTTTT.

The CDR3 reads CASSHRTVGGGEAFF. CDR3 DNA sequence: TGTGCCAGCAGCCACCGGACTGTGGGGGGGGGAGAAGCTTTCTTT. The V and J genes are TRBV11-1 and TRBJ1-1; tentatively, D is TRBD1 (5 bases). From germline, CDR1 is SGHAT and CDR2 FQDESV (reference sequence). Trimming left V 5 bases short and J 8 bases short, with 21 bases between. This CDR3 contains 15 residues.

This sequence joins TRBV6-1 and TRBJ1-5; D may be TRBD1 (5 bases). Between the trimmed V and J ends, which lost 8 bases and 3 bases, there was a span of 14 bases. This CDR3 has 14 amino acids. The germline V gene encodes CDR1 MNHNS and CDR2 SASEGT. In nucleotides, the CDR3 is TGTGCCAGCTGGGGGGTCTTGAACAATCAGCCCCAGCATTTT. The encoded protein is CASWGVLNNQPQHF.

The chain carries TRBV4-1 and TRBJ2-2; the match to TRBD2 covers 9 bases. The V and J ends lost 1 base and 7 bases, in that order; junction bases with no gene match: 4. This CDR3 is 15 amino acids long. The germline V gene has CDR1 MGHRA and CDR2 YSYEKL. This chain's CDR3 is CASSQAAGGFGELFF. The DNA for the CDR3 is TGCGCCAGCAGCCAAGCTGCGGGAGGGTTCGGGGAGCTGTTTTTT.

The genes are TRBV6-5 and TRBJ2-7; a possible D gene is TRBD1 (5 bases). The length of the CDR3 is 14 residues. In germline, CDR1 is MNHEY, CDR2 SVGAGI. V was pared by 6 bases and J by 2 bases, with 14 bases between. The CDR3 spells CASRWGRATYEQYF. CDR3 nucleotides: TGTGCCAGCAGGTGGGGCAGGGCGACCTACGAGCAGTACTTC.

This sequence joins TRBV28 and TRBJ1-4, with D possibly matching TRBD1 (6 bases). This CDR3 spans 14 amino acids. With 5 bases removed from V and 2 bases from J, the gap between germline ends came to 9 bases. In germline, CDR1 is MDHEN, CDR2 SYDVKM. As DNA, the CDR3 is TGTGCCAGCAGTGATACAGGGACTAATGAAAAACTGTTTTTT. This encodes CASSDTGTNEKLFF.

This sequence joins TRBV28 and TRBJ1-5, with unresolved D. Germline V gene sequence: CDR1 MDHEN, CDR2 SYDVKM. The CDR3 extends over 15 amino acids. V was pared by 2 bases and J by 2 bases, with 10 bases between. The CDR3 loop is CASSLSRQGNQPQHF. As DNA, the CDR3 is TGTGCCAGCAGTTTAAGTCGGCAGGGCAATCAGCCCCAGCATTTT. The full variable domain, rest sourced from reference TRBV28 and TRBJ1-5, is DVKVTQSSRYLVKRTGEKVFLECVQDMDHENMFWYRQDPGLGLRLIYFSYDVKMKEKGDIPEGYSVSREKKERFSLILESASTNQTSMYLCASSLSRQGNQPQHFGDGTRLSIL.

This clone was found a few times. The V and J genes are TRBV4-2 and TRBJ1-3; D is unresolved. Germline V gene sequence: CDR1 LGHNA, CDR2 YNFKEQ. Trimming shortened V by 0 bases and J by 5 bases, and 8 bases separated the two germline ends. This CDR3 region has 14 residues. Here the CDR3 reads CASSQDTSRNTIYF. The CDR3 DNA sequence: TGTGCCAGCAGCCAAGATACGTCTAGAAACACCATATATTTT.

The CDR3 spells CASSLGPGQGGYGYTF. In DNA, the CDR3 is TGTGCCAGCAGCTTAGGACCGGGACAGGGGGGGTATGGCTACACCTTC. The rearrangement links TRBV7-2 to TRBJ1-2; 11 bases are a match to TRBD1. The germline V gene encodes CDR1 SGHTA and CDR2 FQGNSA. V shed 1 base, J shed 5 bases, and the junction held 6 bases outside the gene matches. CDR3 length equals 16 residues.

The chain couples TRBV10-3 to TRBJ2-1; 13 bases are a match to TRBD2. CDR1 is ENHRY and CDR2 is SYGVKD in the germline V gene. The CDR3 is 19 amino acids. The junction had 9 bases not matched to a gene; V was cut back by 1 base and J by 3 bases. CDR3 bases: TGTGCCATCAGTGAGTTGACTAGCGGGAGGTCCAAAAGCTACAATGAGCAGTTCTTC. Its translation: CAISELTSGRSKSYNEQFF.